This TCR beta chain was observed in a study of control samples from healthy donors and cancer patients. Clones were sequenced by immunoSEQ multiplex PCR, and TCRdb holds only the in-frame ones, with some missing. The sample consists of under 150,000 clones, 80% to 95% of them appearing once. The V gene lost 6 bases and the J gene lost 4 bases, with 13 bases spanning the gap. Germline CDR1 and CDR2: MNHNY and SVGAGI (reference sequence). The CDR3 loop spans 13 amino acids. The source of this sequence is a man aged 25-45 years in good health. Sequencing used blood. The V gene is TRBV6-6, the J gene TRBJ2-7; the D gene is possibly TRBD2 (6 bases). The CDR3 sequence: CASRQPTRYEQYF. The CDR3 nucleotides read TGTGCCAGCAGACAACCGACTAGATACGAGCAGTACTTC.